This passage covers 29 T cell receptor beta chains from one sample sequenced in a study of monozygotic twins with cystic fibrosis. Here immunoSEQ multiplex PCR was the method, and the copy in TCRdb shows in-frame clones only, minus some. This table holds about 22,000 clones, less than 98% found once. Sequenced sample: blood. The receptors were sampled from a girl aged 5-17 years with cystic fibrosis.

This CDR3 is CASSRGLTNTGELFF. The DNA of the CDR3 is TGCGCCAGCAGCCGGGGACTAACGAACACCGGGGAGCTGTTTTTT. The chain recombines TRBV4-3 with TRBJ2-2; 7 bases align to TRBD2. This CDR3 has 15 amino acids. Germline values: CDR1 LGHNA, CDR2 YSLEER. The J segment lost 0 bases and the V segment lost 4 bases, leaving 2 bases of the junction unmatched.

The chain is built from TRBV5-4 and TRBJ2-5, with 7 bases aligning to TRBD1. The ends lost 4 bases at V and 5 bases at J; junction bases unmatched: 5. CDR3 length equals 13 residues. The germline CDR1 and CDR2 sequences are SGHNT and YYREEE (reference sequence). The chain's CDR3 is CASSEWTGETQYF. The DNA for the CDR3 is TGTGCCAGCAGCGAATGGACAGGCGAGACCCAGTACTTC.

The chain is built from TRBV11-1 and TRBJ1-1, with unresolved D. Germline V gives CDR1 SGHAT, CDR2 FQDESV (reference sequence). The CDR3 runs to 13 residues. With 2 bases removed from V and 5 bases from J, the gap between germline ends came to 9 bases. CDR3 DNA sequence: TGTGCCAGCAGCTTAAGTCGGGGAACTGAAGCTTTCTTT. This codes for CASSLSRGTEAFF.

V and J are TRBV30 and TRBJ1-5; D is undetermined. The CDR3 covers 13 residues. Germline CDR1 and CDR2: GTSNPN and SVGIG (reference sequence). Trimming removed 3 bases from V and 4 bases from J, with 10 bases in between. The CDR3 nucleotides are TGTGCCTGGAGATTTGACGGGAATCAGCCCCAGCATTTT. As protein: CAWRFDGNQPQHF.

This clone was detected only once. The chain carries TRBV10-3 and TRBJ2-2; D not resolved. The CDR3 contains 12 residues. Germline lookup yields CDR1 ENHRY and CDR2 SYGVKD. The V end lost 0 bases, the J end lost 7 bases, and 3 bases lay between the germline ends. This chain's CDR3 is CAISESYGELFF. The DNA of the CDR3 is TGTGCCATCAGTGAGTCGTACGGGGAGCTGTTTTTT.

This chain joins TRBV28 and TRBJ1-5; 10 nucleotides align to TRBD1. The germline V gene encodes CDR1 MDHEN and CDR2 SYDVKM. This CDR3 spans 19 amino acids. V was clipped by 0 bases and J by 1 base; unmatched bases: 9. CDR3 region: CASSLWGQGPRNSNQPQHF. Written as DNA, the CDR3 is TGTGCCAGCAGTTTATGGGGACAGGGGCCGCGCAACAGCAATCAGCCCCAGCATTTT.

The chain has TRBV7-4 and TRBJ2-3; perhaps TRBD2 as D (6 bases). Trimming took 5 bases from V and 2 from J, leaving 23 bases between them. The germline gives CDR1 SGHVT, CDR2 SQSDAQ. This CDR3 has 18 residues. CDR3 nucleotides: TGTGCCAGCAGCCACCCAGACCCGACTAGTAGACTCACAGATACGCAGTATTTT. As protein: CASSHPDPTSRLTDTQYF.

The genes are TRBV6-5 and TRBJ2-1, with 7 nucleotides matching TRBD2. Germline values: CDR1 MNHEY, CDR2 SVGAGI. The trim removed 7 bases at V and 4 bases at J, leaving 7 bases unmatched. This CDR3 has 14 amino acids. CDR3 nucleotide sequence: TGTGCCAGCACCCTAGCGGTGGGGTACAATGAGCAGTTCTTC. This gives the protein CASTLAVGYNEQFF.

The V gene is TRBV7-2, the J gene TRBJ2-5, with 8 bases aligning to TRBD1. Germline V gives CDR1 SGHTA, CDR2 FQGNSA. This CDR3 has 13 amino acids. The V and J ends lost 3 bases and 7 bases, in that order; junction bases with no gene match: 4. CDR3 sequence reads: CASSFGQGGTQYF. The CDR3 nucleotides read TGTGCCAGCAGCTTTGGACAGGGCGGGACCCAGTACTTC.

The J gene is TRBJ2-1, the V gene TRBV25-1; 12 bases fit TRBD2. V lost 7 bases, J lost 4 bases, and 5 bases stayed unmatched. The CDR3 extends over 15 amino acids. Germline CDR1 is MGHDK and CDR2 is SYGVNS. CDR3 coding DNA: TGTGCCAGCACCCCCCTAGCGGGAGGGTACAATGAGCAGTTCTTC. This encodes CASTPLAGGYNEQFF.

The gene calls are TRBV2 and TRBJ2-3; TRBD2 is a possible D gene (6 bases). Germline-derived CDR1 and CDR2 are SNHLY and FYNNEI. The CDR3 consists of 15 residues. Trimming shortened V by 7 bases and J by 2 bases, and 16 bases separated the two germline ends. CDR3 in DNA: TGTGCCAGCAAACTTAGCGGAGGATCCACAGATACGCAGTATTTT. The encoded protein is CASKLSGGSTDTQYF.

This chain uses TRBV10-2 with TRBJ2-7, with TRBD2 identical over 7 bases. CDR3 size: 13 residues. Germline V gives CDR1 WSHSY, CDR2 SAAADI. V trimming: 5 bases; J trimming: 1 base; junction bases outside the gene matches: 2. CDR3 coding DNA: TGCGCCAGCAGTTGGGGGGGATCCTACGAGCAGTACGTC. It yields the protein CASSWGGSYEQYV.

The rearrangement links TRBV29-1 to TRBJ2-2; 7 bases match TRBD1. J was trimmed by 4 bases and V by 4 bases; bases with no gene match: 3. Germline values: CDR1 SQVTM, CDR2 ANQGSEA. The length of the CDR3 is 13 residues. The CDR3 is CSVGQGTTGELFF. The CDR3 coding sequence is TGCAGCGTTGGACAGGGCACCACCGGGGAGCTGTTTTTT.

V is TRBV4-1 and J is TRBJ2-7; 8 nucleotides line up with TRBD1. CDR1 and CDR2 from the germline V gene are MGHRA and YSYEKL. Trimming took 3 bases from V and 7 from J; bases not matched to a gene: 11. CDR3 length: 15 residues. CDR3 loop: CASSQRTGPLLEQYF. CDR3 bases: TGCGCCAGCAGCCAGAGGACAGGGCCACTACTAGAGCAGTACTTC.

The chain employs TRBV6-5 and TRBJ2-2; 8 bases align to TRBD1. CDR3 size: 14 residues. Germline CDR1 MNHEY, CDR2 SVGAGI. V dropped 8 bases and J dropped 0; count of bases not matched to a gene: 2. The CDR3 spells CASGTGSNTGELFF. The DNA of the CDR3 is TGTGCCAGCGGGACAGGATCGAACACCGGGGAGCTGTTTTTT.

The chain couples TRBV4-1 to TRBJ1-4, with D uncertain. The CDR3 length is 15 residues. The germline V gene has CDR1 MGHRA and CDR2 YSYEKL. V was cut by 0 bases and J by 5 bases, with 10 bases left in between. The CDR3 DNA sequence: TGCGCCAGCAGCCAAGATCGACCGGGGAATGAAAAACTGTTTTTT. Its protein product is CASSQDRPGNEKLFF.

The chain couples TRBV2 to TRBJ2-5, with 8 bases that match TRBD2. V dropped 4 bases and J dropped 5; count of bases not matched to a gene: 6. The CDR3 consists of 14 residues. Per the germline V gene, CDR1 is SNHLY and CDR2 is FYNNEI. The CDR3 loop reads CASSAVLAGETQYF. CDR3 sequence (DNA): TGTGCCAGCAGTGCGGTTCTAGCGGGTGAGACCCAGTACTTC.

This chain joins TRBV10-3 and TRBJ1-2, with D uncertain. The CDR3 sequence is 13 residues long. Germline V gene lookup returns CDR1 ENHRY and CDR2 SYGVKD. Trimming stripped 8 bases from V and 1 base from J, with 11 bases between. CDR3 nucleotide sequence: TGTGCCATCCAGGAAACCCTTAACTATGGCTACACCTTC. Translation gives CAIQETLNYGYTF.

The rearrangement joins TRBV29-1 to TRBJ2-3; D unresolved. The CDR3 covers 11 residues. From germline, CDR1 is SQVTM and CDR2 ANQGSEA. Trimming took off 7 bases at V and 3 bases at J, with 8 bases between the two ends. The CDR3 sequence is CSAGTTDTQYF. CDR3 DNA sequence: TGCAGCGCCGGTACGACAGATACGCAGTATTTT.

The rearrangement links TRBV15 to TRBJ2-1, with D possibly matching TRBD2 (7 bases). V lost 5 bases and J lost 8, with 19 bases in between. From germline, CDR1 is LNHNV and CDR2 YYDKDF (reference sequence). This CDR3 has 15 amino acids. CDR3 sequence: CATSLGRGGGDEQFF. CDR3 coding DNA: TGTGCCACCAGCCTCGGACGAGGGGGAGGGGATGAGCAGTTCTTC.

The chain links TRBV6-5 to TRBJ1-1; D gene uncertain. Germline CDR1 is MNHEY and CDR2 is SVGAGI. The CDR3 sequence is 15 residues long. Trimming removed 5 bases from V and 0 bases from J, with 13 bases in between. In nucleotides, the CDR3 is TGTGCCAGCAGTCTCCGACAAAGAATGAACACTGAAGCTTTCTTT. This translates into CASSLRQRMNTEAFF.

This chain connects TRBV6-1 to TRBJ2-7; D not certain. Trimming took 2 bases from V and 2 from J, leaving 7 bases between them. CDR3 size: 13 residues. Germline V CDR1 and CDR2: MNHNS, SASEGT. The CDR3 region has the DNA TGTGCCAGCAGTGAAAGGGATACCTACGAGCAGTACTTC. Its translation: CASSERDTYEQYF.

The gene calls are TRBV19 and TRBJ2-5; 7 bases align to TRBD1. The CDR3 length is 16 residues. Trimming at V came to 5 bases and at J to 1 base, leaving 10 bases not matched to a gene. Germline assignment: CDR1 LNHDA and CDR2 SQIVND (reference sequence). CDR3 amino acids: CASSSGQVLAQETQYF. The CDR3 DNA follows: TGTGCCAGTAGTTCCGGACAGGTACTGGCCCAAGAGACCCAGTACTTC. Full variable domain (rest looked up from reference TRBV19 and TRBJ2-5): DGGITQSPKYLFRKEGQNVTLSCEQNLNHDAMYWYRQDPGQGLRLIYYSQIVNDFQKGDIAEGYSVSREKKESFPLTVTSAQKNPTAFYLCASSSGQVLAQETQYFGPGTRLLVL.

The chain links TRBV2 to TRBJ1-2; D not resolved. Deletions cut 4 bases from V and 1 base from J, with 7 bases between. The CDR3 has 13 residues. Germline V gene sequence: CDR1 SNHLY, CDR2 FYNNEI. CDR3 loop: CASSAPINYGYTF. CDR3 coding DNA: TGTGCCAGCAGTGCTCCCATTAACTATGGCTACACCTTC.

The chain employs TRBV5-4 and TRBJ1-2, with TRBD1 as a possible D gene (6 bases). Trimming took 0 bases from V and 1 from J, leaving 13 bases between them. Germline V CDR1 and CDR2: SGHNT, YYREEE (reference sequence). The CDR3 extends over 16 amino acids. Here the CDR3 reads CASSLDREINNYGYTF. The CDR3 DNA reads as TGTGCCAGCAGCTTGGACAGGGAAATTAATAACTATGGCTACACCTTC.

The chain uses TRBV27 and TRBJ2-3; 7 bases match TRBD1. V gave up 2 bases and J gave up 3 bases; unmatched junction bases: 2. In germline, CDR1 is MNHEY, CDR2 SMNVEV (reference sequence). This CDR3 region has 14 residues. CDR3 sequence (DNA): TGTGCCAGCAGTTTAAACAGGGGTACAGATACGCAGTATTTT. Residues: CASSLNRGTDTQYF.

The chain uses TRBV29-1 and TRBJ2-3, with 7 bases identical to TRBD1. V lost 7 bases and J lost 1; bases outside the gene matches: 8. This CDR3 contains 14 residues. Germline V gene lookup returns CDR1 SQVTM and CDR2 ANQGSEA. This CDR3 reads CSAQGVRGTDTQYF. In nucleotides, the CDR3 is TGCAGCGCCCAGGGGGTTCGCGGCACAGATACGCAGTATTTT.

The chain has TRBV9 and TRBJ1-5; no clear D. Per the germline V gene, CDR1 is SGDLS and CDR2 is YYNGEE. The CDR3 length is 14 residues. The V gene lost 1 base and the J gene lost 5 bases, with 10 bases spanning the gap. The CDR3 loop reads CASSVNDGYQPQHF. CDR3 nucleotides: TGTGCCAGCAGCGTAAATGACGGGTATCAGCCCCAGCATTTT.

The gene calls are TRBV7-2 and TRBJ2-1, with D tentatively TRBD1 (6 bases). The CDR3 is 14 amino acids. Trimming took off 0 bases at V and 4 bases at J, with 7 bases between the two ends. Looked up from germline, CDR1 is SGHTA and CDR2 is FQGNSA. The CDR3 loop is CASSLAGAYNEQFF. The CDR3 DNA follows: TGTGCCAGCAGCTTAGCGGGGGCTTACAATGAGCAGTTCTTC.